A selection of T cell receptor beta chains follows, all from one sample in a study of blood T cell repertoires in COVID-19. The protocol was immunoSEQ multiplex PCR, while the TCRdb copy is restricted to in-frame clones and leaves out a portion. This sample carries tens of thousands of clones, approximately 84% of them seen once, and the ten largest clones take 9.6%. Sequencing was carried out using peripheral blood. These receptor sequences come from an elderly man with COVID-19, enrolled during active disease. Both conserved end residues are part of each CDR3. Each record gives: clone size, J gene, V gene, D gene, CDR3 protein, CDR3 DNA. A D gene is named only where the DNA matches it firmly. Clone size is shown for a subset of rows, as once, few, many or a class of expanded clone.

clone size: NA
J gene: TRBJ1-2
V gene: TRBV3-1/TRBV3-2
D gene: TRBD1
CDR3 protein: CASRHSGTGTLYGYTF
CDR3 DNA: TGTGCCAGCAGACACTCCGGGACAGGGACCCTCTATGGCTACACCTTC

clone size: NA
J gene: TRBJ1-2
V gene: TRBV9
D gene: TRBD1
CDR3 protein: CASSVAPIQGNGYTF
CDR3 DNA: TGTGCCAGCAGCGTAGCCCCCATACAGGGGAATGGCTACACCTTC

clone size: NA
J gene: TRBJ2-5
V gene: TRBV2
D gene: NA
CDR3 protein: CASSGLTAGETQYF
CDR3 DNA: TGTGCCAGCAGTGGTCTCACTGCCGGGGAGACCCAGTACTTC

clone size: NA
J gene: TRBJ2-5
V gene: TRBV6-5
D gene: NA
CDR3 protein: CASRGGETQYF
CDR3 DNA: TGTGCCAGCAGGGGAGGAGAGACCCAGTACTTC

clone size: NA
J gene: TRBJ1-2
V gene: TRBV6-5
D gene: NA
CDR3 protein: CASSYFSRAGGYTF
CDR3 DNA: TGTGCCAGCAGCTATTTCAGCCGTGCGGGGGGCTACACCTTC

clone size: once
J gene: TRBJ1-6
V gene: TRBV30
D gene: NA
CDR3 protein: CAWSVGGGPLHF
CDR3 DNA: TGTGCCTGGAGTGTGGGTGGGGGGCCCCTCCACTTT

clone size: NA
J gene: TRBJ1-1
V gene: TRBV4-3
D gene: NA
CDR3 protein: CASSLRLGTQNTEAFF
CDR3 DNA: TGCGCCAGCAGCCTCCGGCTCGGGACACAGAACACTGAAGCTTTCTTT

clone size: NA
J gene: TRBJ2-3
V gene: TRBV10-3
D gene: TRBD2
CDR3 protein: CAITGGRDADTQYF
CDR3 DNA: TGTGCCATCACAGGAGGGAGGGACGCAGATACGCAGTATTTT

clone size: NA
J gene: TRBJ2-2
V gene: TRBV7-9
D gene: TRBD2
CDR3 protein: CASSQPTSVPNTGELFF
CDR3 DNA: TGTGCCAGCAGCCAACCGACTAGCGTCCCGAACACCGGGGAGCTGTTTTTT

clone size: NA
J gene: TRBJ1-1
V gene: TRBV5-6
D gene: TRBD1
CDR3 protein: CASRADRGYTEAFF
CDR3 DNA: TGTGCCAGCAGAGCGGACAGGGGGTACACTGAAGCTTTCTTT

clone size: few
J gene: TRBJ1-2
V gene: TRBV4-2
D gene: NA
CDR3 protein: CASGGADYGYTF
CDR3 DNA: TGTGCCAGCGGCGGGGCTGACTATGGCTACACCTTC

clone size: NA
J gene: TRBJ1-5
V gene: TRBV3-1/TRBV3-2
D gene: TRBD1
CDR3 protein: CASSQAGTGNNQPQHF
CDR3 DNA: TGTGCCAGCAGCCAAGCCGGGACAGGGAATAATCAGCCCCAGCATTTT

clone size: many
J gene: TRBJ1-1
V gene: TRBV15
D gene: NA
CDR3 protein: CATSRDFGGFEAFF
CDR3 DNA: TGTGCCACCAGCAGAGATTTTGGGGGGTTTGAAGCTTTCTTT

clone size: NA
J gene: TRBJ2-7
V gene: TRBV28
D gene: TRBD1
CDR3 protein: CASRSSTGAYEQYF
CDR3 DNA: TGTGCCAGCAGGTCCTCGACAGGGGCCTACGAGCAGTACTTC

clone size: NA
J gene: TRBJ2-5
V gene: TRBV18
D gene: TRBD1
CDR3 protein: CASSPRPRGQETQYF
CDR3 DNA: TGTGCCAGCTCACCAAGGCCAAGGGGGCAGGAGACCCAGTACTTC

clone size: NA
J gene: TRBJ2-3
V gene: TRBV9
D gene: NA
CDR3 protein: CASSAGTWATDTQYF
CDR3 DNA: TGTGCCAGCAGCGCCGGGACTTGGGCCACAGATACGCAGTATTTT

clone size: NA
J gene: TRBJ2-1
V gene: TRBV5-5
D gene: NA
CDR3 protein: CASSLGGAYNEQFF
CDR3 DNA: TGTGCCAGCAGCTTGGGGGGCGCCTACAATGAGCAGTTCTTC

clone size: NA
J gene: TRBJ1-4
V gene: TRBV5-1
D gene: NA
CDR3 protein: CASSLWGQGNEKLFF
CDR3 DNA: TGCGCCAGCAGCTTGTGGGGCCAGGGCAATGAAAAACTGTTTTTT

clone size: NA
J gene: TRBJ2-5
V gene: TRBV7-6
D gene: NA
CDR3 protein: CASSLTPAQGGETQYF
CDR3 DNA: TGTGCCAGCAGCTTAACACCTGCTCAGGGAGGAGAGACCCAGTACTTC

clone size: NA
J gene: TRBJ1-5
V gene: TRBV6-2/TRBV6-3
D gene: TRBD1
CDR3 protein: CASSVGRTGFYQPQHF
CDR3 DNA: TGTGCCAGCAGTGTAGGGAGGACAGGGTTTTATCAGCCCCAGCATTTT

clone size: NA
J gene: TRBJ2-5
V gene: TRBV11-3
D gene: NA
CDR3 protein: CASSLGSGKQETQYF
CDR3 DNA: TGTGCCAGCAGCTTAGGGTCAGGGAAACAAGAGACCCAGTACTTC

clone size: NA
J gene: TRBJ2-3
V gene: TRBV7-3
D gene: TRBD2
CDR3 protein: CASSLTFAGTSVTDTQYF
CDR3 DNA: TGTGCCAGCAGCTTAACTTTTGCTGGGACTAGCGTCACAGATACGCAGTATTTT

clone size: NA
J gene: TRBJ2-7
V gene: TRBV9
D gene: NA
CDR3 protein: CASSVVPGGPGGSYEQYF
CDR3 DNA: TGTGCCAGCAGCGTAGTTCCCGGTGGGCCAGGGGGGTCCTACGAGCAGTACTTC

clone size: NA
J gene: TRBJ1-5
V gene: TRBV7-8
D gene: NA
CDR3 protein: CASSLARAGLQRNQPQHF
CDR3 DNA: TGTGCCAGCAGCTTAGCGCGGGCCGGACTCCAGCGGAATCAGCCCCAGCATTTT

clone size: NA
J gene: TRBJ1-1
V gene: TRBV6-6
D gene: NA
CDR3 protein: CASSEQGENTEAFF
CDR3 DNA: TGTGCCAGCTCGGAACAGGGAGAGAACACTGAAGCTTTCTTT

clone size: NA
J gene: TRBJ2-5
V gene: TRBV7-7
D gene: TRBD1
CDR3 protein: CASSSSPGQGVETQYF
CDR3 DNA: TGTGCCAGCAGCTCCTCTCCGGGACAGGGTGTGGAGACCCAGTACTTC

clone size: NA
J gene: TRBJ2-4
V gene: TRBV5-3
D gene: TRBD2
CDR3 protein: CARSLGREGGKNIQYF
CDR3 DNA: TGTGCCAGAAGCTTGGGGCGGGAGGGCGGCAAAAACATTCAGTACTTC

clone size: NA
J gene: TRBJ1-1
V gene: TRBV2
D gene: TRBD1
CDR3 protein: CASNRGGNTEAFF
CDR3 DNA: TGTGCCAGCAACAGGGGCGGGAACACTGAAGCTTTCTTT

clone size: NA
J gene: TRBJ1-4
V gene: TRBV30
D gene: TRBD1
CDR3 protein: CAWSRDRGGEKLFF
CDR3 DNA: TGTGCCTGGAGTCGGGACAGGGGCGGAGAAAAACTGTTTTTT

clone size: NA
J gene: TRBJ1-4
V gene: TRBV28
D gene: TRBD1
CDR3 protein: CASKGQGASNEKLFF
CDR3 DNA: TGTGCCAGCAAGGGACAGGGAGCTTCTAATGAAAAACTGTTTTTT

clone size: NA
J gene: TRBJ1-5
V gene: TRBV6-2/TRBV6-3
D gene: NA
CDR3 protein: CASSSTNQPQHF
CDR3 DNA: TGTGCCAGCAGTTCGACTAATCAGCCCCAGCATTTT

clone size: NA
J gene: TRBJ2-2
V gene: TRBV2
D gene: TRBD2
CDR3 protein: CASSAAGGRDTGELFF
CDR3 DNA: TGTGCCAGCAGTGCCGCGGGGGGCCGGGACACCGGGGAGCTGTTTTTT

clone size: NA
J gene: TRBJ2-2
V gene: TRBV24-1
D gene: TRBD2
CDR3 protein: CATSDTYSGRPGELFF
CDR3 DNA: TGTGCCACCAGTGATACTTATAGCGGGAGACCGGGGGAGCTGTTTTTT

clone size: NA
J gene: TRBJ1-1
V gene: TRBV18
D gene: NA
CDR3 protein: CASSPQGGDTEAFF
CDR3 DNA: TGTGCCAGCTCACCTCAGGGAGGAGACACTGAAGCTTTCTTT

clone size: once
J gene: TRBJ2-5
V gene: TRBV10-1
D gene: TRBD2
CDR3 protein: CASSERLAGGPRETQYF
CDR3 DNA: TGCGCCAGCAGTGAAAGGCTAGCGGGAGGGCCTCGGGAGACCCAGTACTTC

clone size: NA
J gene: TRBJ2-7
V gene: TRBV6-5
D gene: TRBD2
CDR3 protein: CASSKGLAGAYEQYF
CDR3 DNA: TGTGCCAGCAGTAAGGGACTAGCGGGGGCCTACGAGCAGTACTTC

clone size: NA
J gene: TRBJ1-2
V gene: TRBV9
D gene: NA
CDR3 protein: CASSVGPGGGYTF
CDR3 DNA: TGTGCCAGCAGCGTAGGCCCGGGAGGTGGCTACACCTTC